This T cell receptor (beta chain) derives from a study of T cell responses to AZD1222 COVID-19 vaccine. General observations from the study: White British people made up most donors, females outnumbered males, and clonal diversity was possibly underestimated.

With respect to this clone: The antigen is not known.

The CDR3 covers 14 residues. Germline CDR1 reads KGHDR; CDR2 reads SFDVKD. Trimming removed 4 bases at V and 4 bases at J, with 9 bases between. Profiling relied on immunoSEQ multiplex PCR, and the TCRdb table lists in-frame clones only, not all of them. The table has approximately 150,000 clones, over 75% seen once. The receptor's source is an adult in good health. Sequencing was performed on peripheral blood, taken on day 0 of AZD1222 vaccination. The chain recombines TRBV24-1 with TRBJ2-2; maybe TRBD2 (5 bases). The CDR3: CATSEGSFTGELFF. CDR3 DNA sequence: TGTGCCACCAGTGAGGGGAGTTTCACCGGGGAGCTGTTTTTT.